This is a list of T cell receptor beta chains from one sample in a study of T-cell memory formation after mild COVID-19. TCRdb reprocessed the 5' RACE reads with MiXCR, giving one entry per CDR3 protein. The top ten hold 3% to 4% of the sample, which has about 170,000 distinct CDR3 sequences, approximately 13% seen once. The material sequenced was PBMCs or a T cell subset sorted from them (not recorded which). These receptors were collected from a man younger than 35 who had mild COVID-19 (a few samples of this study predate the infection). Cell type and time point are not known. CDR3s leave out the opening cysteine and the closing phenylalanine or tryptophan. A D gene is named only where the DNA matches it firmly. The listing skips clone size in some rows; elsewhere it reads once, few, many or a size class.

.,.,TRBV15,ATSRDRRGNEPPYEQY
.,TRBD1,TRBV6-2/TRBV6-3,ASSGRTGGGEPQH
.,.,TRBV3-1,ASSQRGGQQETQY
few,.,TRBV6-6,ASQLLTLPF
many,TRBD2,TRBV4-3,ASSPSLAGTEQF
few,.,TRBV5-1,ASSQQNQGGYT
.,.,TRBV24-1,ATSQGSSYNEQF
.,.,TRBV7-2,ASGGGFGNTIY
few,.,TRBV7-3,ASSPERDTANYGYT
many,TRBD2,TRBV7-2,ASSRVGTSGETQY
.,.,TRBV12-3/TRBV12-4,ASSGTNPGELF
.,TRBD1,TRBV6-5,ASSTRGLTNEQF
few,.,TRBV20-1,SARDRRLGTDTQY
.,.,TRBV7-2,ASTSLLPYGYT
few,.,TRBV30,AWSNPWGRTGELF
.,.,TRBV7-9,ASSRSSGNTIY
few,.,TRBV12-3/TRBV12-4,ASSPQGPMNTEAF
.,.,TRBV6-2/TRBV6-3,ATSGHRTSNQPQH
many,.,TRBV4-2,ASSPHREAEAF
few,TRBD1,TRBV30,AWGQGYHEQY
few,.,TRBV28,ASSLSGSPLH
.,.,TRBV20-1,SARVRNTEAF
.,.,TRBV3-1,ASRETGDNGYT
.,TRBD1,TRBV19,ATDDRGGQPQH
.,.,TRBV19,ASSGRSAYEQY
.,.,TRBV5-6,ASSPGINYEQY
few,.,TRBV12-3/TRBV12-4,ASSSGSSRTGELF
.,.,TRBV9,ASSVGQLVGELF
many,.,TRBV7-3,ASSPTRGGEQF
.,TRBD1,TRBV5-1,ASSLDARTGGFTLH
.,.,TRBV20-1,SARQGGRAEAF
many,.,TRBV6-6,ASSPRSGNTIY
.,.,TRBV18,ASSPPAGAGLSTEAF
few,.,TRBV7-2,ASSLSQGPYNEQF
.,TRBD1,TRBV18,ASSPKGASSGNTIY
many,TRBD2,TRBV20-1,SARDERETYNEQF
.,.,TRBV20-1,SASTVAQETQY
few,.,TRBV6-6,ATRSATSTDTQY
.,.,TRBV12-3/TRBV12-4,ASSFGGTRY
.,.,TRBV10-1,ASSGGPRQETQY
.,.,TRBV6-6,ASRSGANTGELF
few,.,TRBV12-3/TRBV12-4,ASSFSGFSNQPQH
.,.,TRBV12-3/TRBV12-4,ASSPSGTPHGYT
.,.,TRBV7-2,ASSLVSDNEKLF
many,TRBD1,TRBV5-1,ASSSATDRAGETQY
few,.,TRBV18,ASSPIGALTEAF
few,.,TRBV11-2,ASSSVSAGAF